The 29 T cell receptor beta chains reported below all come from one sample, sequenced in a study of cytomegalovirus exposure and HLA in healthy donors. Sequenced by immunoSEQ multiplex PCR; TCRdb stores in-frame clones only, minus some. The data hold roughly 270,000 clones, with roughly 90% observed a single time. Sequenced: PBMCs. These receptors all stem from a woman aged 18-35 years in good health and CMV-seronegative.

The V call is TRBV6-6, the J call TRBJ2-5; TRBD1 matches at 8 bases. CDR3 length: 15 amino acids. The junction had 11 bases not matched to a gene; V was cut back by 6 bases and J by 5 bases. The germline gives CDR1 MNHNY, CDR2 SVGAGI (reference sequence). For the CDR3, the DNA is TGTGCCAGCAGCCCCCCAGGGGGCTCTTGGGAGACCCAGTACTTC. It translates to CASSPPGGSWETQYF.

V gene TRBV5-1 combines with J gene TRBJ2-1, with 9 bases aligning to TRBD2. The CDR3 runs to 17 residues. Germline V gene lookup returns CDR1 SGHRS and CDR2 YFSETQ. With 4 bases clipped from V and 6 bases from J, the junction kept 14 bases outside the gene matches. The CDR3 DNA sequence: TGCGCCAGCAGCCCTCGGGCTAGCGGGATGGGTATCAATGAGCAGTTCTTC. This gives the protein CASSPRASGMGINEQFF.

V and J are TRBV11-3 and TRBJ2-7; 9 bases agree with TRBD2. V gave up 4 bases and J gave up 2 bases; unmatched junction bases: 6. Per germline, CDR1 SGHNT and CDR2 YENEEA. The CDR3 contains 15 residues. The CDR3 loop is CASSYASGETYEQYF. The DNA of the CDR3 is TGTGCCAGCAGCTATGCTAGCGGGGAGACCTACGAGCAGTACTTC.

The chain is built from TRBV2 and TRBJ2-7; TRBD2 matches 8 bases. Germline V gene sequence: CDR1 SNHLY, CDR2 FYNNEI. The V and J ends lost 0 bases and 7 bases, in that order; junction bases with no gene match: 5. This CDR3 is 14 amino acids long. CDR3: CASSEALAGAEQYF. The CDR3 region has the DNA TGTGCCAGCAGTGAAGCCCTAGCGGGTGCGGAGCAGTACTTC. Full variable domain (remainder filled in from reference TRBV2 and TRBJ2-7): EPEVTQTPSHQVTQMGQEVILRCVPISNHLYFYWYRQILGQKVEFLVSFYNNEISEKSEIFDDQFSVERPDGSNFTLKIRSTKLEDSAMYFCASSEALAGAEQYFGPGTRLTVT.

There are a few counts of this clone. This chain links TRBV4-1 with TRBJ2-7; 10 bases are shared with TRBD1. Per germline, CDR1 MGHRA and CDR2 YSYEKL. The CDR3 consists of 14 residues. J gave up 5 bases and V 1 base, and 2 bases lay outside the gene matches. The CDR3 coding sequence is TGCGCCAGCAGCCAAGTGACAGGGGGCGACGAGCAGTACTTC. Translation: CASSQVTGGDEQYF.

The rearrangement joins TRBV4-2 to TRBJ1-5; the D gene is possibly TRBD1 (6 bases). Germline V gene data show CDR1 as LGHNA and CDR2 as YNFKEQ. CDR3 size: 16 residues. V was pared by 0 bases and J by 3 bases, with 12 bases between. CDR3 DNA: TGTGCCAGCAGCCAAGATTTTGGACAGTCCAATCAGCCCCAGCATTTT. Amino acids: CASSQDFGQSNQPQHF.

The chain joins TRBV18 to TRBJ1-5; D unclear. CDR3 length equals 15 residues. Trimming left V 2 bases short and J 0 bases short, with 8 bases between. Germline assignment: CDR1 KGHSH and CDR2 LQKENI. CDR3 loop: CASSPANYSNQPQHF. In nucleotides, the CDR3 is TGTGCCAGCTCACCAGCGAATTATAGCAATCAGCCCCAGCATTTT.

The chain recombines TRBV7-8 with TRBJ2-1; 11 bases line up with TRBD2. In germline, CDR1 is SGHVS, CDR2 FQNEAQ. Trimming removed 1 base from V and 4 bases from J; junction bases left unmatched: 9. The CDR3 sequence is 18 residues long. The CDR3 loop is CASSLGRSLAGGYNEQFF. The CDR3 nucleotides read TGTGCCAGCAGCTTAGGAAGGTCGCTAGCGGGAGGATACAATGAGCAGTTCTTC. Full variable domain (outside the CDR3, taken from reference TRBV7-8 and TRBJ2-1): GAGVSQSPRYKVAKRGQDVALRCDPISGHVSLFWYQQALGQGPEFLTYFQNEAQLDKSGLPSDRFFAERPEGSVSTLKIQRTQQEDSAVYLCASSLGRSLAGGYNEQFFGPGTRLTVL.

J is TRBJ2-7 and V is TRBV7-2; TRBD2 matches at 8 bases. With V trimmed by 5 bases and J by 6 bases, 15 bases remained unmatched. The V gene's germline CDR1 is SGHTA and CDR2 FQGNSA. This CDR3 comprises 16 residues. The CDR3 DNA sequence: TGTGCCAGCAGCCCCTCCCCAACCGGGACTAGTAGCGAGCAGTACTTC. Protein product: CASSPSPTGTSSEQYF.

V gene TRBV7-2 combines with J gene TRBJ2-3; 9 nucleotides agree with TRBD1. V lost 3 bases, J lost 3 bases, and 1 base stayed unmatched. The CDR3 length is 14 residues. Germline V gives CDR1 SGHTA, CDR2 FQGNSA. CDR3 sequence (DNA): TGTGCCAGCAGCTTGGACAGGGGAACAGATACGCAGTATTTT. Protein product: CASSLDRGTDTQYF.

V gene TRBV4-3 combines with J gene TRBJ2-7, with TRBD1 matching 8 bases. Germline CDR1 reads LGHNA; CDR2 reads YSLEER. V shed 1 base, J shed 5 bases, and the junction held 7 bases outside the gene matches. The CDR3 is 15 amino acids. DNA of the CDR3: TGCGCCAGCAGCCAAGTAGTCAGGGGGCGCGACGAGCAGTACTTC. It codes for CASSQVVRGRDEQYF.

This clone was counted a few times. This chain connects TRBV19 to TRBJ1-2, with a tentative D call TRBD1 (5 bases). The CDR3 length is 12 residues. V lost 5 bases and J lost 4, with 8 bases in between. In germline, CDR1 is LNHDA, CDR2 SQIVND (reference sequence). CDR3 sequence: CASSPQGYGYTF. The CDR3 region has the DNA TGTGCCAGTAGTCCCCAGGGCTATGGCTACACCTTC.

The J gene is TRBJ2-5, the V gene TRBV5-1; 8 bases map to TRBD2. This CDR3 region has 17 residues. J was trimmed by 4 bases and V by 2 bases; bases with no gene match: 13. Germline V gives CDR1 SGHRS, CDR2 YFSETQ. The CDR3 spells CASSFYLAGLAGETQYF. The DNA for the CDR3 is TGCGCCAGCAGCTTTTATCTGGCTGGGCTAGCGGGAGAGACCCAGTACTTC. Complete variable domain (other parts from reference TRBV5-1 and TRBJ2-5): KAGVTQTPRYLIKTRGQQVTLSCSPISGHRSVSWYQQTPGQGLQFLFEYFSETQRNKGNFPGRFSGRQFSNSRSEMNVSTLELGDSALYLCASSFYLAGLAGETQYFGPGTRLLVL.

The CDR3 spells CATSRDLAGGTDTQYF. In DNA form, the CDR3 reads TGTGCCACCAGCAGAGATTTGGCGGGGGGCACAGATACGCAGTATTTT. The gene calls are TRBV15 and TRBJ2-3; 7 bases line up with TRBD2. This CDR3 spans 16 amino acids. CDR1 and CDR2 (germline): LNHNV, YYDKDF (reference sequence). After removal of 0 bases from V and 1 base from J, the junction contained 4 bases not matched to a gene. The full variable domain, in which reference TRBV15 and TRBJ2-3 provide the parts outside the CDR3, is DAMVIQNPRYQVTQFGKPVTLSCSQTLNHNVMYWYQQKSSQAPKLLFHYYDKDFNNEADTPDNFQSRRPNTSFCFLDIRSPGLGDTAMYLCATSRDLAGGTDTQYFGPGTRLTVL.

This clone occurred once. The chain uses TRBV15 and TRBJ2-1, with D unresolved. There are 16 residues in the CDR3. Germline loops: CDR1 LNHNV, CDR2 YYDKDF (reference sequence). V dropped 0 bases and J dropped 1 base, with 10 bases sitting between them. CDR3 protein: CATSRDRTASYNEQFF. The CDR3, as DNA: TGTGCCACCAGCAGAGATCGTACAGCTTCCTACAATGAGCAGTTCTTC.

The chain combines TRBV6-5 with TRBJ2-7, with D unresolved. Trimming removed 0 bases from V and 7 bases from J, with 7 bases in between. Germline V gene sequence: CDR1 MNHEY, CDR2 SVGAGI. The CDR3 loop spans 12 amino acids. CDR3 nucleotides: TGTGCCAGCAGTTACTCGAGGCGGGAGCAGTACTTC. Amino acids: CASSYSRREQYF.

The J gene is TRBJ1-1, the V gene TRBV27; D possibly corresponds to TRBD1 (6 bases). Trimming took 5 bases from V and 6 from J, leaving 13 bases between them. The germline gives CDR1 MNHEY, CDR2 SMNVEV (reference sequence). There are 13 residues in the CDR3. CDR3 sequence: CASSVWGGAEAFF. The CDR3 nucleotides read TGTGCCAGCAGTGTCTGGGGGGGCGCTGAAGCTTTCTTT.

The chain carries TRBV4-1 and TRBJ2-6, with 7 bases that match TRBD2. V gave up 7 bases and J gave up 2 bases; unmatched junction bases: 11. The germline V gene encodes CDR1 MGHRA and CDR2 YSYEKL. This CDR3 comprises 17 residues. The CDR3 nucleotides are TGCGCCAGCAATGAAAGGCTGGGGGGGACTGGGGCCAACGTCCTGACTTTC. Amino acid sequence: CASNERLGGTGANVLTF.

The rearrangement links TRBV28 to TRBJ2-5; tentatively, D is TRBD2 (6 bases). Per germline, CDR1 MDHEN and CDR2 SYDVKM. V lost 5 bases, J lost 7 bases, and 23 bases lay in between. The CDR3 spans 16 residues. DNA for the CDR3: TGTGCCAGCAGTCCCTTTGCAGGGACTGTTGTAAGGACCCAGTACTTC. This sequence encodes CASSPFAGTVVRTQYF.

The V and J genes are TRBV10-2 and TRBJ2-5, with D possibly being TRBD1 (5 bases). The V gene's germline CDR1 is WSHSY and CDR2 SAAADI. V was clipped by 3 bases and J by 5 bases, with 16 bases between them. The length of the CDR3 is 15 residues. For the CDR3, the DNA is TGCGCCAGCAGTGAACCAGGGATTTTGCGGGAGACCCAGTACTTC. Translated, it gives CASSEPGILRETQYF.

This chain joins TRBV27 and TRBJ1-6, with D maybe TRBD1 (5 bases). Germline values: CDR1 MNHEY, CDR2 SMNVEV (reference sequence). Trimming removed 4 bases at V and 6 bases at J, with 13 bases between. The CDR3 covers 15 residues. CDR3 coding DNA: TGTGCCAGCAGTTGGATGGGGCAGACTAATTCACCCCTCCACTTT. Protein product: CASSWMGQTNSPLHF.

The V gene is TRBV19, the J gene TRBJ2-7, with a tentative D call TRBD2 (6 bases). Germline assignment: CDR1 LNHDA and CDR2 SQIVND (reference sequence). V was trimmed by 5 bases and J by 3 bases, leaving 23 bases between them. This CDR3 has 17 residues. The chain's CDR3 is CASSVIADPDINYEQYF. The CDR3, as DNA: TGTGCCAGTAGTGTTATAGCGGACCCGGATATAAACTACGAGCAGTACTTC.

The chain has TRBV28 and TRBJ1-6, with D perhaps TRBD1 (5 bases). The V end was cut by 6 bases, the J end by 5 bases, with 20 bases between. Germline V gene lookup returns CDR1 MDHEN and CDR2 SYDVKM. The CDR3 length is 17 residues. The CDR3 region is CASSSRGAGPNNSPLHF. Here the CDR3 DNA reads TGTGCCAGCAGCTCCCGTGGTGCAGGGCCAAATAATTCACCCCTCCACTTT.

This chain connects TRBV9 to TRBJ2-1; 11 positions agree with TRBD2. The CDR3 consists of 16 residues. J gave up 0 bases and V 6 bases, and 5 bases lay outside the gene matches. Germline V gives CDR1 SGDLS, CDR2 YYNGEE. The CDR3 nucleotides read TGTGCCAGCACAAGACTAGCGGGGAGCTCCTACAATGAGCAGTTCTTC. Its translation is CASTRLAGSSYNEQFF.

The genes are TRBV9 and TRBJ1-2; possible D gene TRBD1, 6 bases. The CDR3 spans 15 residues. The germline V gene encodes CDR1 SGDLS and CDR2 YYNGEE. With 1 base removed from V and 3 bases from J, the gap between germline ends came to 13 bases. In DNA form, the CDR3 reads TGTGCCAGCAGCGTAAATTCCAGGGGCGACTATGGCTACACCTTC. This codes for CASSVNSRGDYGYTF.

This clone is a singleton in its sample. The V gene is TRBV28, the J gene TRBJ2-7, with TRBD2 matching 11 bases. The CDR3 totals 16 residues. J lost 3 bases, V lost 4 bases, and 8 bases had no gene match. CDR1 and CDR2 from the germline V gene are MDHEN and SYDVKM. The CDR3 sequence: CASSYTSGRGGYEQYF. CDR3 DNA sequence: TGTGCCAGCAGTTATACTAGCGGGAGAGGGGGCTACGAGCAGTACTTC.

The chain employs TRBV28 and TRBJ2-7; no firm D call. The V end was cut by 8 bases, the J end by 2 bases, with 16 bases between. Germline CDR1 reads MDHEN; CDR2 reads SYDVKM. CDR3 length equals 14 residues. The CDR3 nucleotides are TGTGCCAGCCTATCAATCGGGTCTACCTACGAGCAGTACTTC. Translating it yields CASLSIGSTYEQYF.

V usage is TRBV30 and J usage is TRBJ1-4; D is ambiguous. The CDR3 has 13 amino acids. Trimming stripped 4 bases from V and 6 bases from J, with 12 bases between. Germline-derived CDR1 and CDR2 are GTSNPN and SVGIG (reference sequence). CDR3 sequence (DNA): TGTGCCTGGAATCAGGCCCTGGATGAAAAACTGTTTTTT. It codes for CAWNQALDEKLFF.

V gene TRBV6-5 combines with J gene TRBJ2-2, with D tentatively TRBD1 (5 bases). This CDR3 is built from 12 residues. Trimming removed 5 bases from V and 7 bases from J, with 8 bases in between. In germline, CDR1 is MNHEY, CDR2 SVGAGI. Written as DNA, the CDR3 is TGTGCCAGCAGTCTAGGGGTCGGGGAGCTGTTTTTT. Protein sequence: CASSLGVGELFF.